This T cell receptor (beta chain) emerged from a study of long-term antiretroviral therapy in people with HIV. The study's findings and limits: With ART, diversity went up but was still lower than in transplant donor controls. Pre-ART expanded clones dominated the repertoire at every time point.

The junction had 2 bases not matched to a gene; V was cut back by 2 bases and J by 5 bases. This CDR3 is 14 amino acids long. Per the germline V gene, CDR1 is SGHDT and CDR2 is YYEEEE. Specimens carried roughly 0.9-11 million cryopreserved PBMC before DNA extraction. Comment on this clone: What it binds is unknown. This specimen includes other DNA sequences encoding the same CDR3.

The authors ran the immunoSEQ assay, v3.0, at survey level. Method: immunoSEQ multiplex PCR; TCRdb's copy keeps in-frame clones and lacks some. The table has 25,000 to 35,000 clones, around 78% seen once. This sample comprised unsorted PBMCs, obtained 1.5 years before starting antiretroviral therapy. This chain joins TRBV5-6 and TRBJ2-2, with 8 bases lining up with TRBD1. The receptor was derived from a young man with HIV. The CDR3 DNA sequence: TGTGCCAGCAGCTTCGGACAGGGAACCGGGGAGCTGTTTTTT. This encodes CASSFGQGTGELFF.